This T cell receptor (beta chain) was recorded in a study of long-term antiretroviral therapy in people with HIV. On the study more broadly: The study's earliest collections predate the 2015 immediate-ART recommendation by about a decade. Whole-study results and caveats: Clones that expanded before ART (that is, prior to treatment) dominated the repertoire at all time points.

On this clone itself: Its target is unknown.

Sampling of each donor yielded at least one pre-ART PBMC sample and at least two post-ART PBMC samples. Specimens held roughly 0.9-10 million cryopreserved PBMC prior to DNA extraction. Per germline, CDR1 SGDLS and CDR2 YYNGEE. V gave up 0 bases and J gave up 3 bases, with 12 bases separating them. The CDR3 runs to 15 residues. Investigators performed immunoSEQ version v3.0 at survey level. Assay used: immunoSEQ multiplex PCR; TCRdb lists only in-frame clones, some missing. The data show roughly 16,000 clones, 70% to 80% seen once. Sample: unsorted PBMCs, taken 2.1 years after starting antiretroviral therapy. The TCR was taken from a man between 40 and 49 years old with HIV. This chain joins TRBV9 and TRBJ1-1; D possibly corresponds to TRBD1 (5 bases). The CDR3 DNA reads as TGTGCCAGCAGCGTAGGGCCAGGGAGGGACACTGAAGCTTTCTTT. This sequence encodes CASSVGPGRDTEAFF.